A selection of T cell receptor beta chains follows, all from one sample in a study of persistence of HIV-infected CD4 T cells. Clones were sequenced by immunoSEQ multiplex PCR, and TCRdb holds only the in-frame ones, with some missing. The sample consists of fewer than 35,000 clones, about four fifths of them appearing once. These TCRs' antigens remain unknown. The sequencing here drew on CD4+ T cells sorted from PBMCs after roughly 19-hour stimulation, taken from a patient who received antiretroviral therapy. These receptors were obtained from an adult woman with HIV who was CMV-seropositive. CDR3s leave out the opening cysteine and the closing phenylalanine or tryptophan. Each record gives: CDR3 protein, V gene, J gene.

AISDGGQGNYEQY,TRBV10-3,TRBJ2-7
ASSTTSYEQY,TRBV19,TRBJ2-7
SASGTVKNIQY,TRBV20-1,TRBJ2-4
ASRLGTGGHEQF,TRBV5-1,TRBJ2-1
ASSLDFRGPSGYT,TRBV5-8,TRBJ1-2
ASSSRTSGRGELF,TRBV9,TRBJ2-2
ASSPGGGTEAF,TRBV5-4,TRBJ1-1
ASSRQGILEAF,TRBV6-2/TRBV6-3,TRBJ1-1
ASSAREGTEAF,TRBV12-3/TRBV12-4,TRBJ1-1
ASSVVPPDTQY,TRBV9,TRBJ2-3
ASSLGQGAFEGYT,TRBV7-9,TRBJ1-2
ASSLKAFSSYEQY,TRBV7-2,TRBJ2-7
ASSLARARGRGSEAF,TRBV7-8,TRBJ1-1
ATKTRGRDNTEAF,TRBV25-1,TRBJ1-1
AVTRGNYGYT,TRBV28,TRBJ1-2
ATSRDRGREQY,TRBV15,TRBJ2-7